The 25 T cell receptor beta chains below come from one sample, sequenced in a study of T cell responses to AZD1222 COVID-19 vaccine. Method: immunoSEQ multiplex PCR; TCRdb's copy keeps in-frame clones and lacks some. The sample records about 120,000 clones, over 75% being singletons. The sample here was peripheral blood, taken on day 0 of AZD1222 vaccination. The source of these receptors is an adult in good health.

The J gene is TRBJ2-7, the V gene TRBV12-3 or TRBV12-4; D is uncertain. This CDR3 is built from 13 residues. Trimming took off 5 bases at V and 1 base at J, with 9 bases between the two ends. The CDR3 nucleotides read TGTGCCAGCAGTCCTACTACGTCCTACGAGCAGTACTTC. This sequence encodes CASSPTTSYEQYF.

This sequence joins TRBV15 and TRBJ2-1; 8 bases agree with TRBD2. Germline trimming cut 7 bases from V and 6 bases from J; bases unmatched to any gene: 11. The CDR3 extends over 15 amino acids. In germline, CDR1 is LNHNV, CDR2 YYDKDF (reference sequence). The CDR3 protein is CATTPGGREVNEQFF. CDR3 bases: TGTGCCACCACCCCGGGGGGGCGAGAGGTCAATGAGCAGTTCTTC.

This clone was seen just once. V usage is TRBV11-2 and J usage is TRBJ1-1; D is undetermined. Trimming cost V 3 bases and J 3 bases, with 17 bases left between them. Germline loops: CDR1 SGHAT, CDR2 FQNNGV. The CDR3 runs to 16 residues. The CDR3 loop is CASSLWVGKGYTEAFF. The CDR3 DNA reads TGTGCCAGCAGCTTGTGGGTAGGGAAAGGCTACACTGAAGCTTTCTTT.

The chain uses TRBV19 and TRBJ1-1; D is uncertain. The V end lost 3 bases, the J end lost 1 base, and 12 bases lay between the germline ends. The CDR3 runs 15 residues. The germline CDR1 and CDR2 sequences are LNHDA and SQIVND (reference sequence). DNA for the CDR3: TGTGCCAGTAGTATGTCGGGGAGGGAGAACACTGAAGCTTTCTTT. It is translated as CASSMSGRENTEAFF.

The genes are TRBV10-3 and TRBJ2-7; 7 bases are shared with TRBD1. The CDR3 loop spans 13 amino acids. V gave up 7 bases and J gave up 3 bases; unmatched junction bases: 6. The V gene's germline CDR1 is ENHRY and CDR2 SYGVKD. DNA of the CDR3: TGTGCCATCACGGGCACAGGGGACTACGAGCAGTACTTC. It specifies CAITGTGDYEQYF.

This rearrangement joins TRBV9 to TRBJ2-2; possible D gene TRBD2, 5 bases. This CDR3 spans 14 amino acids. V shed 4 bases and J shed 1 base, with 8 bases lying between them. Germline V gives CDR1 SGDLS, CDR2 YYNGEE. The CDR3 region is CASSNGLNTGELFF. CDR3 nucleotide sequence: TGTGCCAGCAGCAATGGACTGAACACCGGGGAGCTGTTTTTT.

V usage is TRBV30 and J usage is TRBJ1-4, with D hard to call. The CDR3 runs to 12 residues. Germline loops: CDR1 GTSNPN, CDR2 SVGIG (reference sequence). Trimming took 0 bases from V and 10 from J, leaving 9 bases between them. The CDR3 sequence: CAWSVSLGKLFF. In nucleotides, the CDR3 is TGTGCCTGGAGTGTATCGTTGGGAAAACTGTTTTTT.

V and J are TRBV7-9 and TRBJ2-7, with D unclear. Trimming removed 5 bases at V and 0 bases at J, with 11 bases between. The length of the CDR3 is 14 residues. Germline V lookup: CDR1 SEHNR, CDR2 FQNEAQ (reference sequence). In DNA form, the CDR3 reads TGTGCCAGCAGCCCCCTCGAGAGCTCCTACGAGCAGTACTTC. The encoded protein is CASSPLESSYEQYF.

The CDR3 region is CASSLAPTGLGNEQFF. CDR3 nucleotides: TGTGCCAGCAGCTTGGCCCCGACAGGGTTAGGCAATGAGCAGTTCTTC. This chain links TRBV5-4 with TRBJ2-1; TRBD1 agrees at 7 bases. Trimming took 0 bases from V and 6 from J; bases not matched to a gene: 9. The CDR3 runs to 16 residues. The germline gives CDR1 SGHNT, CDR2 YYREEE (reference sequence).

The chain combines TRBV5-1 with TRBJ1-1; D is undetermined. The V gene lost 1 base and the J gene lost 0 bases, with 10 bases spanning the gap. This CDR3 is 15 amino acids long. Per the germline V gene, CDR1 is SGHRS and CDR2 is YFSETQ. CDR3 in DNA: TGCGCCAGCAGCTTGATTTCGGTTTTGAACACTGAAGCTTTCTTT. Protein sequence: CASSLISVLNTEAFF.

The chain joins TRBV2 to TRBJ2-5, with TRBD1 matching 8 bases. V lost 6 bases and J lost 5; bases outside the gene matches: 8. The CDR3 is made up of 14 amino acids. Germline V lookup: CDR1 SNHLY, CDR2 FYNNEI. CDR3 DNA sequence: TGTGCCAGCAGATCTGGGACAGGTACTGAGACCCAGTACTTC. It translates to CASRSGTGTETQYF.

The chain employs TRBV9 and TRBJ1-2; weak D call: TRBD1 (6 bases). The CDR3 runs 17 residues. V lost 3 bases, J lost 5 bases, and 23 bases lay in between. The germline CDR1 and CDR2 sequences are SGDLS and YYNGEE. In DNA form, the CDR3 reads TGTGCCAGCAGCGCGGGAAGCGACAGGCCCCTTGGGTATGGCTACACCTTC. This encodes CASSAGSDRPLGYGYTF.

The chain has TRBV19 and TRBJ2-1; D possibly corresponds to TRBD2 (5 bases). The V and J ends lost 5 bases and 3 bases respectively, with 11 bases between them. The CDR3 loop spans 14 amino acids. The germline CDR1 and CDR2 sequences are LNHDA and SQIVND (reference sequence). The CDR3 protein is CASSRSGYYNEQFF. DNA for the CDR3: TGTGCCAGTAGTCGTTCGGGGTACTACAATGAGCAGTTCTTC. The complete variable domain, with remaining parts taken from reference TRBV19 and TRBJ2-1, reads DGGITQSPKYLFRKEGQNVTLSCEQNLNHDAMYWYRQDPGQGLRLIYYSQIVNDFQKGDIAEGYSVSREKKESFPLTVTSAQKNPTAFYLCASSRSGYYNEQFFGPGTRLTVL.

This clone was observed once. The CDR3: CASSKLAGVGEQYF. In DNA, the CDR3 is TGTGCCAGCAGTAAACTAGCGGGAGTAGGGGAGCAGTACTTC. The chain has TRBV6-6 and TRBJ2-7, with TRBD2 identical over 11 bases. Germline V gene lookup returns CDR1 MNHNY and CDR2 SVGAGI (reference sequence). This CDR3 contains 14 residues. J lost 7 bases, V lost 5 bases, and 7 bases had no gene match.

This clone was detected only once. The gene calls are TRBV11-3 and TRBJ1-4; no definite D call. The V gene lost 0 bases and the J gene lost 5 bases, with 13 bases spanning the gap. The germline V gene encodes CDR1 SGHNT and CDR2 YENEEA. The CDR3 is 16 residues long. Here the CDR3 DNA reads TGTGCCAGCAGCTTAGATGGAGGGAAAGAGAATGAAAAACTGTTTTTT. Residues: CASSLDGGKENEKLFF.

J is TRBJ1-4 and V is TRBV12-1; TRBD1, the table's D call, lacks a check against the DNA. TRBV12-1 is shown as a pseudogene. The CDR3 loop spans 15 amino acids. CDR3 residues: CASRRTGSANEKLFF. The CDR3 DNA sequence: TGTGCCAGCAGGCGGACAGGGAGCGCTAATGAAAAACTGTTTTTT.

The V call is TRBV2, the J call TRBJ2-2; perhaps TRBD1 as D (6 bases). The germline CDR1 and CDR2 sequences are SNHLY and FYNNEI. CDR3 length: 15 residues. The V end was cut by 7 bases, the J end by 4 bases, with 16 bases between. The CDR3 DNA follows: TGTGCCAGCAACAACAGGGTCGGTGGCACCGGGGAGCTGTTTTTT. It specifies CASNNRVGGTGELFF.

The chain is built from TRBV23-1 and TRBJ1-4; D is uncertain. TRBV23-1 is designated an ORF whose function remains uncertain. CDR3 length: 16 amino acids. Trimming shortened V by 4 bases and J by 4 bases, and 16 bases separated the two germline ends. DNA of the CDR3: TGCGCCAGCAGTCCGCCATGGAGGGTAGATAATGAAAAACTGTTTTTT. It encodes CASSPPWRVDNEKLFF.

About this clone: A read error may produce the germline difference seen at one junction end. This sequence joins TRBV27 and TRBJ2-2, with 10 bases fitting TRBD2. From germline, CDR1 is MNHEY and CDR2 SMNVEV (reference sequence). CDR3 length: 19 amino acids. CDR3 DNA sequence: TGTGCCAGCAGTCTATCCCAAATCTCTAGCGGGAGTTTGACCGGGGAGCTGTTTTTT. Protein sequence: CASSLSQISSGSLTGELFF.

V gene TRBV6-1 combines with J gene TRBJ1-2; D perhaps matches TRBD1 (6 bases). CDR3 length: 16 amino acids. Germline assignment: CDR1 MNHNS and CDR2 SASEGT. Trimming removed 2 bases at V and 6 bases at J, with 19 bases between. Written as DNA, the CDR3 is TGTGCCAGCAGTGAATTTAGTTCCAGGGGATGGGATGGCTACACCTTC. Translated, it gives CASSEFSSRGWDGYTF.

CDR3 region: CASSLFGGFTGELFF. The DNA for the CDR3 is TGTGCCAGCAGCTTATTCGGGGGATTCACCGGGGAGCTGTTTTTT. The genes are TRBV11-1 and TRBJ2-2, with D tentatively TRBD2 (6 bases). This CDR3 has 15 residues. Per the germline V gene, CDR1 is SGHAT and CDR2 is FQDESV (reference sequence). V gave up 2 bases and J gave up 4 bases, with 11 bases separating them.

J is TRBJ2-5 and V is TRBV29-1, with no clear D. This CDR3 contains 11 residues. The V end was cut by 2 bases, the J end by 3 bases, with 4 bases between. CDR1 is SQVTM, CDR2 ANQGSEA, per germline. The CDR3, as DNA: TGCAGCGTTGAAACGGAAGAGACCCAGTACTTC. It codes for CSVETEETQYF.

This chain uses TRBV30 with TRBJ1-5; 7 positions agree with TRBD1. After removal of 3 bases from V and 4 bases from J, the junction contained 9 bases not matched to a gene. CDR3 length: 15 residues. Germline V gene data show CDR1 as GTSNPN and CDR2 as SVGIG (reference sequence). Written as DNA, the CDR3 is TGTGCCTGGAGGGATAAGGGGGCGAGGAATCAGCCCCAGCATTTT. As protein: CAWRDKGARNQPQHF.

J is TRBJ2-1 and V is TRBV11-2, with TRBD2 identical over 12 bases. The germline V gene has CDR1 SGHAT and CDR2 FQNNGV. V lost 0 bases and J lost 7; bases outside the gene matches: 10. This CDR3 has 18 residues. CDR3 coding DNA: TGTGCCAGCAGCTTAGAAATTCCGACTAGCGGGAGTAGAAATGAGCAGTTCTTC. As protein: CASSLEIPTSGSRNEQFF. Variable domain in full (rest from reference TRBV11-2 and TRBJ2-1): EAGVAQSPRYKIIEKRQSVAFWCNPISGHATLYWYQQILGQGPKLLIQFQNNGVVDDSQLPKDRFSAERLKGVDSTLKIQPAKLEDSAVYLCASSLEIPTSGSRNEQFFGPGTRLTVL.

The chain uses TRBV5-5 and TRBJ2-6, with D unclear. The CDR3 has 15 residues. Trimming pared 2 bases from V and 0 bases from J, leaving 6 bases between. Germline-derived CDR1 and CDR2 are SGHKS and YYEKEE (reference sequence). CDR3 coding DNA: TGTGCCAGCAGCTTATCCCCCTCTGGGGCCAACGTCCTGACTTTC. It specifies CASSLSPSGANVLTF.